This T cell receptor (beta chain) was profiled in a study of blood T cell repertoires in COVID-19. The CDR3 covers 15 residues. With 0 bases clipped from V and 5 bases from J, the junction kept 5 bases outside the gene matches. In germline, CDR1 is SGHDT, CDR2 YYEEEE. Clones were read by immunoSEQ multiplex PCR, and TCRdb kept only the in-frame ones, dropping some. Of 250,000 or so clones listed, about 91% were seen once; the top ten hold approximately 2.5%. Sequencing was done on a sample of PBMCs or T cells enriched from blood (not recorded which). V gene TRBV5-6 combines with J gene TRBJ1-5, with 7 bases matching TRBD1. This clonotype originated in a woman in her thirties or forties with acute COVID-19. The CDR3 nucleotides are TGTGCCAGCAGCTTGGAGGGGGCGCGGGATCAGCCCCAGCATTTT. The encoded protein is CASSLEGARDQPQHF. The whole variable domain, remainder taken from reference TRBV5-6 and TRBJ1-5, is DAGVTQSPTHLIKTRGQQVTLRCSPKSGHDTVSWYQQALGQGPQFIFQYYEEEERQRGNFPDRFSGHQFPNYSSELNVNALLLGDSALYLCASSLEGARDQPQHFGDGTRLSIL.